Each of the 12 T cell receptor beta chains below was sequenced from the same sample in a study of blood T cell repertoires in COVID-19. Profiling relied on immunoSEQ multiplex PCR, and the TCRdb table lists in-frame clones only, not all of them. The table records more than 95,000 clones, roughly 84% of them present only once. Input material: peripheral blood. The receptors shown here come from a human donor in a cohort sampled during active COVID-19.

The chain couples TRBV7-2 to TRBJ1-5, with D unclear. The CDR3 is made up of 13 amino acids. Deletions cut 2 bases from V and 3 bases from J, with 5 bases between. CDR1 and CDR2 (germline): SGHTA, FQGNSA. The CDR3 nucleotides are TGTGCCAGCAGCTTACGGTCCAATCAGCCCCAGCATTTT. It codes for CASSLRSNQPQHF.

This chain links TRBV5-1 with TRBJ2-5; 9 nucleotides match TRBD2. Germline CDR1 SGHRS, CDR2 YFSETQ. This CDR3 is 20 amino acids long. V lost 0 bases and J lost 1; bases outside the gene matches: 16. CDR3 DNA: TGCGCCAGCAGCTTGGAAGGATTGTCTACCCTAGCGGGGCTCCAAGAGACCCAGTACTTC. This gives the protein CASSLEGLSTLAGLQETQYF. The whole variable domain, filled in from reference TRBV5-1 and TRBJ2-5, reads KAGVTQTPRYLIKTRGQQVTLSCSPISGHRSVSWYQQTPGQGLQFLFEYFSETQRNKGNFPGRFSGRQFSNSRSEMNVSTLELGDSALYLCASSLEGLSTLAGLQETQYFGPGTRLLVL.

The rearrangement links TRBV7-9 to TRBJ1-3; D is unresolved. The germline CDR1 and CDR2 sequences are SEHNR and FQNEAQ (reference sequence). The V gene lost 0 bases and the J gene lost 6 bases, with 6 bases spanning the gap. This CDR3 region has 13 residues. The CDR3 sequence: CASSLAETNTIYF. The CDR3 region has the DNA TGTGCCAGCAGCTTAGCGGAGACAAACACCATATATTTT.

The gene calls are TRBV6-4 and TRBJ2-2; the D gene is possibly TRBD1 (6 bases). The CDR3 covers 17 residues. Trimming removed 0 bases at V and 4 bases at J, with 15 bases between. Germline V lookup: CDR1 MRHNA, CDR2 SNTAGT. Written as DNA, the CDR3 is TGTGCCAGCAGTGACTCGGGGGAAGGGGGTCGCACCGGGGAGCTGTTTTTT. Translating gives CASSDSGEGGRTGELFF.

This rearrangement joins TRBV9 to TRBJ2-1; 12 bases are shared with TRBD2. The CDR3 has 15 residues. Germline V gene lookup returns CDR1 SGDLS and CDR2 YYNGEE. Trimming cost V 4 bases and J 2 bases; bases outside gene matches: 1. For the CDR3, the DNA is TGTGCCAGCAGCCCTAGCGGGAGGGCCTACAATGAGCAGTTCTTC. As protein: CASSPSGRAYNEQFF.

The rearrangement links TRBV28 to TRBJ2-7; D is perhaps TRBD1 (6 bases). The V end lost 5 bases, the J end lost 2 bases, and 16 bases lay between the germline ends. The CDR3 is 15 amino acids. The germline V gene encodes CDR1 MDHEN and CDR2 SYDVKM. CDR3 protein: CASSPHPGTPYEQYF. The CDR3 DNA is TGTGCCAGCAGTCCCCATCCCGGGACACCCTACGAGCAGTACTTC.

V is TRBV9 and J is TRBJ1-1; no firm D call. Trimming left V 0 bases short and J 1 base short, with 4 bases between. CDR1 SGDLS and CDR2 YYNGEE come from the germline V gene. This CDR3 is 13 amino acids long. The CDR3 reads CASSVDRNTEAFF. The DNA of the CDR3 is TGTGCCAGCAGCGTAGACAGGAACACTGAAGCTTTCTTT. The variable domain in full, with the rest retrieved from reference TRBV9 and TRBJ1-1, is DSGVTQTPKHLITATGQRVTLRCSPRSGDLSVYWYQQSLDQGLQFLIQYYNGEERAKGNILERFSAQQFPDLHSELNLSSLELGDSALYFCASSVDRNTEAFFGQGTRLTVV.

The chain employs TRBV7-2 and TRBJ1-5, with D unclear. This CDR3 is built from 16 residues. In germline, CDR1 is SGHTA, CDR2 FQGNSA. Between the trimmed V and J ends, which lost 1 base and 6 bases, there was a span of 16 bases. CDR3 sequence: CASSLESGMLGQPQHF. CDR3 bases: TGTGCCAGCAGCTTAGAGTCAGGAATGTTAGGTCAGCCCCAGCATTTT.

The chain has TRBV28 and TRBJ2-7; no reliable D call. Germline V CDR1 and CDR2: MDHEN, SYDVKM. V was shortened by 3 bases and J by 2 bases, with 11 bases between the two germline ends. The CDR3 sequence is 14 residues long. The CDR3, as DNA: TGTGCCAGCAGTTTGTACGGAGAAGCCTACGAGCAGTACTTC. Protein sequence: CASSLYGEAYEQYF. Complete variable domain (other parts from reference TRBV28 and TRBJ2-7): DVKVTQSSRYLVKRTGEKVFLECVQDMDHENMFWYRQDPGLGLRLIYFSYDVKMKEKGDIPEGYSVSREKKERFSLILESASTNQTSMYLCASSLYGEAYEQYFGPGTRLTVT.

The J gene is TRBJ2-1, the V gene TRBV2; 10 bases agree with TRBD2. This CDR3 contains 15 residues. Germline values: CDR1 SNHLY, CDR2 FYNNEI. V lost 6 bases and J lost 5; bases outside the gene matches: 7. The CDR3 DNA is TGTGCCAGCAGGGGACTAGCGAAGAGAGACAATGAGCAGTTCTTC. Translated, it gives CASRGLAKRDNEQFF. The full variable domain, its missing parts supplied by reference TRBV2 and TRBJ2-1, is EPEVTQTPSHQVTQMGQEVILRCVPISNHLYFYWYRQILGQKVEFLVSFYNNEISEKSEIFDDQFSVERPDGSNFTLKIRSTKLEDSAMYFCASRGLAKRDNEQFFGPGTRLTVL.

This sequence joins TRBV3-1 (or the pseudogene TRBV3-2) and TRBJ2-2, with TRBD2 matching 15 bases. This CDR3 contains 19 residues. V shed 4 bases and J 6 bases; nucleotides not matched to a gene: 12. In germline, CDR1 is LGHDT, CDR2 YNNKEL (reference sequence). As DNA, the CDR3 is TGTGCCAGCAGCCCCTGGACTAGCGGGGGGGCCATGGGCGCCGGGGAGCTGTTTTTT. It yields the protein CASSPWTSGGAMGAGELFF.

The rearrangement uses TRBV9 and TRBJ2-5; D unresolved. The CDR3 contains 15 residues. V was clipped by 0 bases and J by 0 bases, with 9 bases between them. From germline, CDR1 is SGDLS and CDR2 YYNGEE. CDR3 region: CASSVEAEHQETQYF. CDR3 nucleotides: TGTGCCAGCAGCGTAGAGGCGGAGCACCAAGAGACCCAGTACTTC.